These T cell receptor beta chains were read from a single sample in a study of cytomegalovirus exposure and HLA in healthy donors. Produced via immunoSEQ multiplex PCR; TCRdb's table is partial and in-frame only. This table has around 75,000 clones, roughly 80% appearing once. Sequenced material: PBMCs. The receptor set was obtained from a man between 25 and 39 years old in good health and CMV-seronegative. Each CDR3 is given with its conserved first and last residue. The order of the fields is clone size, D gene, V gene, J gene, CDR3 protein, CDR3 DNA. A D gene is named only where the DNA matches it firmly. Clone size is shown for a subset of rows, as once, few, many or a class of expanded clone.

clone size: once; D gene: TRBD2; V gene: TRBV7-2; J gene: TRBJ2-3; CDR3 protein: CASSLGGTSRKYF; CDR3 DNA: TGTGCCAGCAGCTTAGGAGGGACTAGTCGAAAGTATTTT
clone size: .; D gene: TRBD2; V gene: TRBV5-4; J gene: TRBJ2-3; CDR3 protein: CASSPAVAGGPHF; CDR3 DNA: TGTGCCAGCAGTCCAGCTGTAGCGGGAGGGCCTCATTTT
clone size: once; D gene: .; V gene: TRBV30; J gene: TRBJ2-7; CDR3 protein: CAWSVGSGVYYEQYF; CDR3 DNA: TGTGCCTGGAGTGTAGGGAGTGGAGTATACTACGAGCAGTACTTC
clone size: once; D gene: .; V gene: TRBV19; J gene: TRBJ1-1; CDR3 protein: CASSIDTGYTEAFF; CDR3 DNA: TGTGCCAGTAGTATCGACACAGGGTACACTGAAGCTTTCTTT
clone size: once; D gene: .; V gene: TRBV21-1; J gene: TRBJ2-3; CDR3 protein: CASSNESGLDFGTDTQYF; CDR3 DNA: TGTGCCAGCAGCAACGAATCCGGACTAGATTTTGGAACAGATACGCAGTATTTT
clone size: .; D gene: TRBD1; V gene: TRBV11-2; J gene: TRBJ2-7; CDR3 protein: CASSPRGSGQGDFEQYF; CDR3 DNA: TGTGCCAGCAGCCCAAGGGGGTCGGGACAGGGGGACTTCGAGCAGTACTTC
clone size: .; D gene: TRBD2; V gene: TRBV28; J gene: TRBJ2-3; CDR3 protein: CASSQLSGGNTDTQYF; CDR3 DNA: TGTGCCAGCAGTCAGCTTAGCGGGGGGAATACAGATACGCAGTATTTT
clone size: .; D gene: .; V gene: TRBV12-2; J gene: TRBJ2-2; CDR3 protein: CGPGLPSGVPGELFF; CDR3 DNA: TGTGGTCCGGGCCTCCCCAGCGGGGTTCCCGGGGAGCTGTTTTTT
clone size: .; D gene: .; V gene: TRBV6-6; J gene: TRBJ1-1; CDR3 protein: CASSYSAAVGTEAFF; CDR3 DNA: TGTGCCAGCAGTTACTCGGCCGCGGTCGGCACTGAAGCTTTCTTT
clone size: .; D gene: .; V gene: TRBV7-9; J gene: TRBJ2-7; CDR3 protein: CASSWGDSADYEQYF; CDR3 DNA: TGTGCCAGCAGCTGGGGGGACAGCGCGGACTACGAGCAGTACTTC
clone size: .; D gene: TRBD2; V gene: TRBV7-2; J gene: TRBJ2-3; CDR3 protein: CASSRGTSRTDTQYF; CDR3 DNA: TGTGCCAGCAGCCGGGGGACTAGCCGCACAGATACGCAGTATTTT
clone size: once; D gene: TRBD2; V gene: TRBV6-1; J gene: TRBJ2-2; CDR3 protein: CASSVSLAGSTGELFF; CDR3 DNA: TGTGCCAGCAGTGTTTCACTAGCGGGATCCACCGGGGAGCTGTTTTTT
clone size: .; D gene: .; V gene: TRBV6-6; J gene: TRBJ2-5; CDR3 protein: CASSQQLQETQYF; CDR3 DNA: TGTGCCAGCAGTCAACAGCTTCAAGAGACCCAGTACTTC
clone size: .; D gene: .; V gene: TRBV7-3; J gene: TRBJ2-6; CDR3 protein: CASSLTRGAKSGANVLTF; CDR3 DNA: TGTGCCAGCAGCTTAACGCGCGGGGCGAAGTCTGGGGCCAACGTCCTGACTTTC
clone size: .; D gene: TRBD1; V gene: TRBV27; J gene: TRBJ1-6; CDR3 protein: CASSMTPGQFNSPLHF; CDR3 DNA: TGTGCCAGCAGTATGACGCCGGGACAGTTTAATTCACCCCTCCACTTT
clone size: .; D gene: .; V gene: TRBV18; J gene: TRBJ2-5; CDR3 protein: CASSPREQGQETQYF; CDR3 DNA: TGTGCCAGCTCACCACGGGAACAGGGCCAAGAGACCCAGTACTTC
clone size: .; D gene: TRBD2; V gene: TRBV6-6; J gene: TRBJ2-5; CDR3 protein: CASSYRSGGVQETQYF; CDR3 DNA: TGTGCCAGCAGTTATCGTAGCGGGGGGGTACAAGAGACCCAGTACTTC
clone size: .; D gene: .; V gene: TRBV6-1; J gene: TRBJ2-1; CDR3 protein: CASRPRTTYNEQFF; CDR3 DNA: TGTGCCAGCAGACCACGGACTACCTACAATGAGCAGTTCTTC